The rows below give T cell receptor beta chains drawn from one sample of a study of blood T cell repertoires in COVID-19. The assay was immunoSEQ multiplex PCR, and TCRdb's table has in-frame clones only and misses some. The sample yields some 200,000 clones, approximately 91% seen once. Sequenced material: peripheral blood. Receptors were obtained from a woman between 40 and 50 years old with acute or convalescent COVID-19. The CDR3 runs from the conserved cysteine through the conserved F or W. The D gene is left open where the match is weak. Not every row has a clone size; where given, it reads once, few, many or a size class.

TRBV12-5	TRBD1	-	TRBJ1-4	CASGPDRGREKLFF	TGTGCTAGTGGTCCGGACAGGGGGCGGGAAAAACTGTTTTTT
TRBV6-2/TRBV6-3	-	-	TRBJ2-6	CASSLGGAAGANVLTF	TGTGCCAGCAGTTTGGGGGGGGCTGCTGGGGCCAACGTCCTGACTTTC
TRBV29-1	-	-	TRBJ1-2	CSVEISPGKIGYTF	TGCAGCGTTGAAATCAGCCCGGGGAAGATCGGCTACACCTTC
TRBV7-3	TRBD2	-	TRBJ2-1	CASSLATSSGAYNEQFF	TGTGCCAGCAGCTTAGCTACCTCTAGCGGCGCATACAATGAGCAGTTCTTC
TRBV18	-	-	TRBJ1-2	CASSPGRGRANYGYTF	TGTGCCAGCTCACCAGGGAGGGGTAGAGCTAACTATGGCTACACCTTC
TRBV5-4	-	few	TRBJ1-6	CASSLHFGGSPLHF	TGTGCCAGCAGCTTGCACTTCGGGGGTTCACCCCTCCACTTT
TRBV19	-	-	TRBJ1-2	CASRGGGRVSGYTF	TGTGCCAGTAGGGGCGGGGGAAGAGTCAGCGGCTACACCTTC
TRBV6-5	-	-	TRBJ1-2	CASSSPGGWGAYGYTF	TGTGCCAGCAGTTCCCCCGGTGGTTGGGGAGCCTATGGCTACACCTTC
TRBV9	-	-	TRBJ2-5	CASSVGGTPQETQYF	TGTGCCAGCAGCGTAGGGGGCACCCCTCAAGAGACCCAGTACTTC
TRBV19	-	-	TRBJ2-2	CASSILRTTNTGELFF	TGTGCCAGTAGTATTCTGAGGACAACGAACACCGGGGAGCTGTTTTTT
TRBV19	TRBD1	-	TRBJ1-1	CASSYGTGETEAFF	TGTGCCAGTAGCTATGGGACAGGGGAAACTGAAGCTTTCTTT
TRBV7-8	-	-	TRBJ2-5	CASSVPGLGETQYF	TGTGCCAGCAGCGTCCCGGGACTGGGAGAGACCCAGTACTTC
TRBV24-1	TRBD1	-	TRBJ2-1	CATSETGTGGNEQFF	TGTGCCACCAGTGAAACCGGGACAGGGGGGAATGAGCAGTTCTTC
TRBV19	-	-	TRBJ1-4	CASSVLREKLFF	TGTGCCAGTAGTGTGCTCAGGGAAAAACTGTTTTTT
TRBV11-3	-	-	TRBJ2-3	CASSGGAGTDTQYF	TGTGCCAGCAGCGGCGGCGCCGGCACAGATACGCAGTATTTT
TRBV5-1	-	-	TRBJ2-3	CASSLVADTQYF	TGCGCCAGCAGCTTAGTAGCAGATACGCAGTATTTT
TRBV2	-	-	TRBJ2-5	CASGHDGPQETQYF	TGTGCCAGCGGACACGACGGACCCCAAGAGACCCAGTACTTC
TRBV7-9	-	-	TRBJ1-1	CASSSRGGAFF	TGTGCCAGCAGCTCGAGAGGGGGAGCTTTCTTT
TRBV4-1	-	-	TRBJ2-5	CASSQVGSRRQVHETQYF	TGCGCCAGCAGCCAAGTGGGATCTCGGAGGCAGGTCCACGAGACCCAGTACTTC
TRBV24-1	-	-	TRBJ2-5	CATSAAWGAETQYF	TGTGCCACCAGTGCAGCGTGGGGCGCAGAGACCCAGTACTTC
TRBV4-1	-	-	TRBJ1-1	CASSLPTGGTEAFF	TGCGCCAGCAGCCTACCTACGGGGGGCACTGAAGCTTTCTTT
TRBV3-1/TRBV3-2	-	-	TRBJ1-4	CASSLHETTASFEKLFF	TGTGCCAGCAGTCTTCACGAGACGACTGCGTCTTTTGAAAAACTGTTTTTT
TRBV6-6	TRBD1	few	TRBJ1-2	CASSSGQVYGYTF	TGTGCCAGCAGTTCGGGACAGGTCTATGGCTACACCTTC
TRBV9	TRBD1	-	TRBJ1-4	CASSAYGTGNEKLFF	TGTGCCAGCAGCGCCTACGGGACAGGGAATGAAAAACTGTTTTTT
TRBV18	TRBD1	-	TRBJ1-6	CASSPTGAGNSPLHF	TGTGCCAGCTCACCGACAGGGGCAGGTAATTCACCCCTCCACTTT
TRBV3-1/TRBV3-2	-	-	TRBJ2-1	CASSQAVGQEQFF	TGTGCCAGCAGCCAAGCCGTGGGGCAAGAGCAGTTCTTC
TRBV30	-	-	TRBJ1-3	CAWSFRAGDYDRSSGNTIYF	TGTGCCTGGAGTTTCCGAGCAGGGGATTATGACAGGAGCTCTGGAAACACCATATATTTT
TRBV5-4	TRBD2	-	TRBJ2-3	CASSLGRLAGGRSTDTQYF	TGTGCCAGCAGCTTGGGGAGGCTAGCGGGGGGGCGAAGCACAGATACGCAGTATTTT
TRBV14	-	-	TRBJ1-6	CASSTGQSVRLLHF	TGTGCCAGCAGCACAGGACAGTCGGTCCGGCTCCTCCACTTT
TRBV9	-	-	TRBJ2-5	CASSETGIPWKTQYF	TGTGCCAGCAGCGAAACAGGGATACCCTGGAAGACCCAGTACTTC